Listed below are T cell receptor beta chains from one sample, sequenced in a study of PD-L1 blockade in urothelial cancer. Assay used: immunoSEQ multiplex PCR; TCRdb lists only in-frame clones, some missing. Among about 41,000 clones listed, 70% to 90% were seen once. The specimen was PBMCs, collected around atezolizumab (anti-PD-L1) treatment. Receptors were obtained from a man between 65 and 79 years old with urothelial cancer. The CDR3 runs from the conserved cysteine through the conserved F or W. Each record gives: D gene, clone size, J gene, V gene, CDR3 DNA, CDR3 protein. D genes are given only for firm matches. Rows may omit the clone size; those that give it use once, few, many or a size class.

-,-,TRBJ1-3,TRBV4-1,TGCGCCAGCAGCCCGGCGGTCTCTGGAAACACCATATATTTT,CASSPAVSGNTIYF
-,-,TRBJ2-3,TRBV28,TGTGCCAGCAGTTTGGGGGGGGCTAGCACAGATACGCAGTATTTT,CASSLGGASTDTQYF
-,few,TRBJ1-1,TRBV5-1,TGCGCCAGCAGCTGGGACACACGACACACTGAAGCTTTCTTT,CASSWDTRHTEAFF
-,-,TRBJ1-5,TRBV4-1,TGCGCCAGCAGCCCCGACCGGGGGAGCAATCAGCCCCAGCATTTT,CASSPDRGSNQPQHF
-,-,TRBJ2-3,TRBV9,TGTGCCAGCACGACTTCCCAACTTAGCACAGATACGCAGTATTTT,CASTTSQLSTDTQYF
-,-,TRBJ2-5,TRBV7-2,TGTGCCAGCAGCCCCAACGGGGTCGGAGAGACCCAGTACTTC,CASSPNGVGETQYF
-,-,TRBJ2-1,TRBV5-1,TGCGCCAGCAGCAGAGGACAGTACAATGAGCAGTTCTTC,CASSRGQYNEQFF
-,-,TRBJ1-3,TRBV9,TGTGCCAGCAGCGTGGACAGCTCTGGAAACACCATATATTTT,CASSVDSSGNTIYF
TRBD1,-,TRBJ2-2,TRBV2,TGTGCCAGCAGTGTTCCCCGGGACGGAACAGGGGGCATGGTCACCGGGGAGCTGTTTTTT,CASSVPRDGTGGMVTGELFF
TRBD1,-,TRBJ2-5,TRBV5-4,TGTGCCAGCAGCCCAGGCCGGGACAGGTTGCAAGAGACCCAGTACTTC,CASSPGRDRLQETQYF
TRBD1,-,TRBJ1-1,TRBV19,TGTGCCAGTAGTATCGGGACAGGGGGGTCCGGGGACACTGAAGCTTTCTTT,CASSIGTGGSGDTEAFF
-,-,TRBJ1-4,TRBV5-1,TGCGCCAGCAGCCAGGGTTCCGTCGCGACTAATGAAAAACTGTTTTTT,CASSQGSVATNEKLFF
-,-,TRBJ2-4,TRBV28,TGTGCCAGCAGTTCCCCACAGGCCTTAGCCAAAAACATTCAGTACTTC,CASSSPQALAKNIQYF
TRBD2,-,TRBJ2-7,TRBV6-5,TGTGCCAGCAGAGCGACTAGCGGGCCTCCCTACGAGCAGTACTTC,CASRATSGPPYEQYF
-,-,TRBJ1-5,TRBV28,TGTGCCAGCAGTCCCTCTCTGCAGGGGCCTAATCAGCCCCAGCATTTT,CASSPSLQGPNQPQHF
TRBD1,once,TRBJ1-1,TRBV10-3,TGTGCCATCAGTGACGACAGGGGGGGGACTGAAGCTTTCTTT,CAISDDRGGTEAFF
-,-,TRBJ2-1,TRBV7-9,TGTGCCAGCAGCCCCTCTTTGGGCAACGATGAGCAGTTCTTC,CASSPSLGNDEQFF
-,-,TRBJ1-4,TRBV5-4,TGTGCCAGCAGCCGCACCTCTCAGGGCAATGAAAAACTGTTTTTT,CASSRTSQGNEKLFF
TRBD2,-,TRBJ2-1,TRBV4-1,TGCGCCAGCAGCCAAGAGGGGGTCGGGAGGCGTCGCAATGAGCAGTTCTTC,CASSQEGVGRRRNEQFF
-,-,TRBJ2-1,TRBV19,TGTGCCAGTAGTGAATTGGTAGCGAGCCCCTACAATGAGCAGTTCTTC,CASSELVASPYNEQFF
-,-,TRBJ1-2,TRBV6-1,TGTGCCAGCAGCATTCCCAGACACGCTAACTATGGCTACACCTTC,CASSIPRHANYGYTF
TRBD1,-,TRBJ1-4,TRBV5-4,TGTGCCAGCAGCTTGGGCACAGGGGTGGCTAATGAAAAACTGTTTTTT,CASSLGTGVANEKLFF
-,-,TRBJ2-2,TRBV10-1,TGCGCCAGCAGTGAATTTGGCAGGGGCCACACCGGGGAGCTGTTTTTT,CASSEFGRGHTGELFF
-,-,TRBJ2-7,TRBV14,TGTGCCAGCAGCCAACATTTAGGGGTTTCCTACGAGCAGTACTTC,CASSQHLGVSYEQYF
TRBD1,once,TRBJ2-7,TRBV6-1,TGTGCCAGCAGGGGGACAGAGGCCTACGAGCAGTACTTC,CASRGTEAYEQYF
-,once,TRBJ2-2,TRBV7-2,TGTGCCAGCAGCTTAGCGTTACTAGGCGGGGAGCTGTTTTTT,CASSLALLGGELFF
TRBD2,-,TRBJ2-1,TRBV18,TGTGCCAGCTCCCGGACTAGCGGGAGGGTCCACAATGAGCAGTTCTTC,CASSRTSGRVHNEQFF
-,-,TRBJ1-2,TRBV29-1,TGCAGCGTTGAAGGAGATATCTATGGCTACACCTTC,CSVEGDIYGYTF
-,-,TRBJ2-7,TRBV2,TGTGCCAGCAGATGGACCCCCGGGGTTGGCTCCGAGCAGTACTTC,CASRWTPGVGSEQYF
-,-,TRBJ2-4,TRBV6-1,TGTGCCAGCAGGGCGGAACCGGGAGCCAAAAACATTCAGTACTTC,CASRAEPGAKNIQYF
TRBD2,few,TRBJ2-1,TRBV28,TGTGCCAGCAGTCGTAGCGGGAGGGCCGGGAATGAGCAGTTCTTC,CASSRSGRAGNEQFF
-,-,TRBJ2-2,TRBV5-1,TGCGCCAGCAGCTTGCCTCGAAACAGGGATATCGCCGGGGAGCTGTTTTTT,CASSLPRNRDIAGELFF
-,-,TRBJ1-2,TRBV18,TGTGCCAGCTCAGCAGGGCGCAACTATGGCTACACCTTC,CASSAGRNYGYTF
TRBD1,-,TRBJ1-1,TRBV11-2,TGTGCCAGCAGCTCGGACAGGGGTGCGGCCACTGAAGCTTTCTTT,CASSSDRGAATEAFF
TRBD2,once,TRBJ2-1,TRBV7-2,TGTGCCAGCACCCCCGGGCTAGCGGGAGCGCGTGAGCAGTTCTTC,CASTPGLAGAREQFF
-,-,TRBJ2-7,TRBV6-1,TGTGCCAGCAGTGAAGGGAGACAGAGCTCCTACGAGCAGTACTTC,CASSEGRQSSYEQYF
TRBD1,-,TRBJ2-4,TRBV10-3,TGTGCCATCAGTGAGGAAGGACAGGTAAAAAACATTCAGTACTTC,CAISEEGQVKNIQYF
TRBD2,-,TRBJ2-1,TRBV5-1,TGCGCCAGCAGCTTGGGCCTCCTAGCGGGAGGCTACAATGAGCAGTTCTTC,CASSLGLLAGGYNEQFF
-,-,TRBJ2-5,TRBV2,TGTGCCAGCAGGCAGGCCCTCCAAGAGACCCAGTACTTC,CASRQALQETQYF
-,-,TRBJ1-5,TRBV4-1,TGCGCCAGCAGCCAAGGGGCCGATTATAGCAATCAGCCCCAGCATTTT,CASSQGADYSNQPQHF
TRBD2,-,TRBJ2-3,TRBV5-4,TGTGCCAGCAGCCGTGACTTGGTGAGCGGGAGGGCAGATACGCAGTATTTT,CASSRDLVSGRADTQYF
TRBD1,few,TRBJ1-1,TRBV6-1,TGTGCCAGCAGTGTTGGGGGACAGGGAAAAGCTTTCTTT,CASSVGGQGKAFF
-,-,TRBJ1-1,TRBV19,TGTGCCAGTAGTTTGGAGGTGAACACTGAAGCTTTCTTT,CASSLEVNTEAFF
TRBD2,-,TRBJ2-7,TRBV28,TGTGCCAGCAGAGGAAGCGGGAGGGGAGTTGGGGAGCAGTACTTC,CASRGSGRGVGEQYF
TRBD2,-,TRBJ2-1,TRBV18,TGTGCCAGCTCACTACGGACTAGCGGATCCTACAATGAGCAGTTCTTC,CASSLRTSGSYNEQFF
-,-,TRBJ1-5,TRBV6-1,TGTGCCAGCAGAGGCGAAAGTTATCGGTCAGGGGCCCAGCATTTT,CASRGESYRSGAQHF
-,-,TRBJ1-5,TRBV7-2,TGTGCCAGCAGCCCTTGGGCAGATAGCAATCAGCCCCAGCATTTT,CASSPWADSNQPQHF
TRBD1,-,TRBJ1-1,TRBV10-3,TGTGCCATCAGTTGGACAGGGGCGAACACTGAAGCTTTCTTT,CAISWTGANTEAFF
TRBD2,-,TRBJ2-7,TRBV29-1,TGCAGCGTTGGGGGACTAGGTACCTACGAGCAGTACTTC,CSVGGLGTYEQYF
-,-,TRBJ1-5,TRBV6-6,TGTGCCAGCGCCAACAGGGAGAATCAGCCCCAGCATTTT,CASANRENQPQHF
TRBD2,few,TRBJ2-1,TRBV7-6,TGTGCCAGCAGCTTAGAGGTCCCCAGCGGGAGTAGGTATGAGCAGTTCTTC,CASSLEVPSGSRYEQFF
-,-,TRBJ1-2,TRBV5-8,TGTGCCAGCTCAAAACTGCCCGGGGGCTACACCTTC,CASSKLPGGYTF
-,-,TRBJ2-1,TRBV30,TGTGCCGGCTCCACGCGGGCCAATGAGCAGTTCTTC,CAGSTRANEQFF
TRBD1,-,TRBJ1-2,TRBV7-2,TGTGCCAGCAGCTTGGGGACAGGGAGGGCAGGAGGCTACACCTTC,CASSLGTGRAGGYTF
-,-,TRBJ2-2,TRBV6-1,TGTGCCAGCAGTGAAGCGTTAAAGGAGGACACCGGGGAGCTGTTTTTT,CASSEALKEDTGELFF
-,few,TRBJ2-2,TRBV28,TGTGCCAGCAGTTTTGGGGGGTTGGACACCGGGGAGCTGTTTTTT,CASSFGGLDTGELFF
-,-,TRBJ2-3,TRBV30,TGTGCCTGGAGCCGCGGGACCACAGATACGCAGTATTTT,CAWSRGTTDTQYF
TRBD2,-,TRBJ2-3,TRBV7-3,TGTGCCAGCAGCAACAGGGGACTAGCGGGGACAGATACGCAGTATTTT,CASSNRGLAGTDTQYF
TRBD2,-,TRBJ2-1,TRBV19,TGTGCCAGTAGGAGAACGGGAGGTCAGGATGAGCAGTTCTTC,CASRRTGGQDEQFF
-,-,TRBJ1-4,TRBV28,TGTGCCAGCAGTCCCGCACCGGTTACTAATGAAAAACTGTTTTTT,CASSPAPVTNEKLFF